This TCR beta chain derives from a study of T cell changes during pregnancy in multiple sclerosis (dated by TCRdb to between 2017 and 2020). Turning to the overall study: The study examined how the T cell repertoire changed over the course of pregnancy in women with multiple sclerosis.

Receptor amplification or capture employed the immunoSEQ multiplex PCR assay. TCRdb provides this immuneACCESS table in a form limited to in-frame rearrangements. Some clones are lacking; in checked studies, under half of them reflect an unresolved V gene, and why the rest are absent is not known. For this sample the table gives 98,000 or so clones, of which approximately 93% were detected only once. The ten biggest clones cover roughly 0.95% of the sample. V loses 5 bases of germline sequence and J loses 0 bases, and the interval between the two ends is 5 bases. CDR1 is given as MNHEY and CDR2 as SMNVEV, both from the germline V gene (reference sequence). The CDR3 sequence holds 13 residues, the cysteine and phenylalanine included. Only the CDR3 region is kept as DNA, spanning 39 bases read in frame from base 1. A remark on this clone: Its antigen target is currently unknown. No per-base quality is available; no much larger clone lies one base away.

Source: peripheral blood, taken after pregnancy. This receptor was obtained from a female donor with multiple sclerosis, enrolled in a pregnancy study. This chain joins TRBV27 to TRBJ1-5; no D gene call is confident. CDR3 protein: CASSTVSNQPQHF. The DNA sequence reads TGTGCCAGCAGTACTGTTAGCAATCAGCCCCAGCATTTT.